These T cell receptor beta chains were read from a single sample in a study of graft-versus-host responses after intestinal transplantation. Here immunoSEQ multiplex PCR was the method, and the copy in TCRdb shows in-frame clones only, minus some. The repertoire holds about 89,000 clones, with around 93% as singletons. These receptors have no known antigen. The source material was unstimulated CD4+ T cells sorted from spleen or lymph node cells, sampled before transplant. These receptors originate from a human donor who was the organ donor for an intestinal transplant. Each CDR3 is given with its conserved first and last residue. The order of the fields is D gene, V gene, J gene, CDR3 DNA, CDR3 protein. A D gene is named only where the DNA matches it firmly.

TRBD1	TRBV9	TRBJ2-2	TGTGCCAGCAGCCCAAACAGGGGGGACACCGGGGAGCTGTTTTTT	CASSPNRGDTGELFF
TRBD1	TRBV5-4	TRBJ2-2	TGTGCCAGCAGCAAAGGGACAGGGGGACCTAACACCGGGGAGCTGTTTTTT	CASSKGTGGPNTGELFF
.	TRBV18	TRBJ2-7	TGTGCCAGCTCACCAGGTCGAGGGGGGGGCTACGAGCAGTACTTC	CASSPGRGGGYEQYF
.	TRBV2	TRBJ1-2	TGTGCCAGCAGTGAATGGGATCCGAACTACACCTTC	CASSEWDPNYTF
TRBD2	TRBV10-3	TRBJ2-1	TGTGCCATCAGTGAGACGCCTAGCGGGGTTAATGAGCAGTTCTTC	CAISETPSGVNEQFF
.	TRBV5-1	TRBJ1-5	TGCGCCAGCAGCTTGGCCGGGAATCAGCCCCAGCATTTT	CASSLAGNQPQHF
.	TRBV6-1	TRBJ1-1	TGTGCCAGCAGTGAACGAGGCACTGAAGCTTTCTTT	CASSERGTEAFF
.	TRBV7-2	TRBJ2-3	TGTGCCAGCAGCTTAGGGCCTACTAGCACAGATACGCAGTATTTT	CASSLGPTSTDTQYF
.	TRBV19	TRBJ2-7	TGTGCCAGTAGTATAGGTGGCGGAACCTACGAGCAGTACTTC	CASSIGGGTYEQYF
.	TRBV18	TRBJ1-1	TGTGCCAGCTCACCAGTTAGAACAGATGACACTGAAGCTTTCTTT	CASSPVRTDDTEAFF
.	TRBV6-1	TRBJ1-2	TGTGCCAGCAGTGAACAAACTGCTGGCGGCTACACCTTC	CASSEQTAGGYTF